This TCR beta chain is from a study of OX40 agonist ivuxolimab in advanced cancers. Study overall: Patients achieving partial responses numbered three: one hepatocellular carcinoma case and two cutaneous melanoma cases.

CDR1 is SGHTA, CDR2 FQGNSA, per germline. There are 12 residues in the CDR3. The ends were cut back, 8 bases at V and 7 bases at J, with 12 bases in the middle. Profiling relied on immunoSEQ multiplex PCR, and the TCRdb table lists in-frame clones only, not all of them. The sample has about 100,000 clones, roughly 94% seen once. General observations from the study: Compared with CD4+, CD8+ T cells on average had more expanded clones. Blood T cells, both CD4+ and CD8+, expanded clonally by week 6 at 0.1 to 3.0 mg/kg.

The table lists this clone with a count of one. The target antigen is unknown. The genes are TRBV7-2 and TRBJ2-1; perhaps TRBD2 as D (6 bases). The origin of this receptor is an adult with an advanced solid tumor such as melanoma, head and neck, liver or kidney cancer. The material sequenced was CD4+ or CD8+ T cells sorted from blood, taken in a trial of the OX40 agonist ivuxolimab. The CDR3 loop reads CASATSGNEQFF. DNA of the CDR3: TGTGCCAGCGCAACCAGCGGGAATGAGCAGTTCTTC.